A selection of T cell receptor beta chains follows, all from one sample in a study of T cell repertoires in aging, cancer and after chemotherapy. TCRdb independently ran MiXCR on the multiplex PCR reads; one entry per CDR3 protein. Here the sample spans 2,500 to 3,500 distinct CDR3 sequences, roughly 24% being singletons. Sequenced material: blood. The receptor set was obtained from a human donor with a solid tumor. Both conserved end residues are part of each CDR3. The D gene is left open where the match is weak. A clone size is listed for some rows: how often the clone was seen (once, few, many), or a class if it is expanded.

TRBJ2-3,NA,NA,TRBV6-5,CASSEADTQYF,TGTGCCAGCAGTGAAGCAGATACGCAGTATTTT
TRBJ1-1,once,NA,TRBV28,CASSPPGEWTEAFF,TGTGCCAGCAGCCCCCCGGGAGAATGGACTGAAGCTTTCTTT
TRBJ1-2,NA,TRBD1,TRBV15,CATSRERTGGSPAGPAGGGYGYTF,TGTGCCACCAGCAGAGAAAGGACAGGGGGGAGTCCAGCGGGCCCCGCCGGGGGAGGCTATGGCTACACCTTC
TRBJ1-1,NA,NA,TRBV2,CASSGQEDTEAFF,TGTGCCAGCAGTGGGCAGGAGGACACTGAAGCTTTCTTT
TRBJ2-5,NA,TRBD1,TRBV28,CASTLGGQGAGETQYF,TGTGCCAGCACCTTAGGTGGACAGGGCGCTGGGGAGACCCAGTACTTC
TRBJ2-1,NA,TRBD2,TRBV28,CASWSAGEVNEQFF,TGTGCCAGCTGGTCAGCGGGAGAGGTAAATGAGCAGTTCTTC
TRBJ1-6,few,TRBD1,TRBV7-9,CASSSGQGMSYNSPLHF,TGTGCCAGCAGCTCCGGACAGGGGATGTCCTATAATTCACCCCTCCACTTT
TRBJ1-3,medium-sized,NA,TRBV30,CAWSVGDQRNTIYF,TGTGCCTGGAGTGTAGGGGACCAGAGGAACACCATATATTTT
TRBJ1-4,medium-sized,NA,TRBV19,CASKDRGASEKLFF,TGTGCCAGTAAGGATCGGGGGGCGAGTGAAAAACTGTTTTTT
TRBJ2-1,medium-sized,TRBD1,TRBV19,CASIQGQGYNEQFF,TGTGCCAGCATCCAGGGACAGGGATACAATGAGCAGTTCTTC
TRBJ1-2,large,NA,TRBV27,CASSPFPGGYGYTF,TGTGCCAGCAGCCCTTTCCCGGGGGGCTATGGCTACACCTTC
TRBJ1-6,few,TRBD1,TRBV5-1,CASSSWTGKDSPLHF,TGCGCCAGCAGCTCGTGGACAGGGAAAGATTCACCCCTCCACTTT
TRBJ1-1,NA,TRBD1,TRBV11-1,CASSFMGWDRIKNTEAFF,TGTGCCAGCAGCTTCATGGGCTGGGACAGGATTAAGAACACTGAAGCTTTCTTT
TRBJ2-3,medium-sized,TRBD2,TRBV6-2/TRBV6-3,CASSYAPTSGRITDTQYF,TGTGCCAGCAGTTACGCCCCGACTAGCGGGAGGATCACAGATACGCAGTATTTT
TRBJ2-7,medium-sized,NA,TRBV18,CASSLPGISYEQYF,TGTGCCAGCTCACTGCCGGGCATCTCCTACGAGCAGTACTTC
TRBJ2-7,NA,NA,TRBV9,CASSVATGIHYEQYF,TGTGCCAGCAGCGTAGCTACGGGGATCCACTACGAGCAGTACTTC
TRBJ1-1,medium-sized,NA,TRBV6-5,CASSYGRDTEAFF,TGTGCCAGCAGTTACGGCAGGGACACTGAAGCTTTCTTT
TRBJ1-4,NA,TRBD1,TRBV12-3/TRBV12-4,CASSSNTGATNEKLFF,TGTGCCAGCAGTTCCAACACAGGGGCCACTAATGAAAAACTGTTTTTT
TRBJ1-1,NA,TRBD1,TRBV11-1,CASSPERWTGGTEAFF,TGTGCCAGCAGCCCGGAGAGGTGGACAGGGGGCACTGAAGCTTTCTTT
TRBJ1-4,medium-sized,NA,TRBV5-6,CASSLASRPEKLFF,TGTGCCAGCAGCTTGGCCTCTAGACCCGAAAAACTGTTTTTT
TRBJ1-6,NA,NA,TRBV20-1,CSARDPLLGLNSPLHF,TGCAGTGCTAGAGACCCGTTGCTGGGATTGAATTCACCCCTCCACTTT
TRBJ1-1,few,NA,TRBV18,CASSPTTGEAFF,TGTGCCAGCTCACCAACGACAGGTGAAGCTTTCTTT
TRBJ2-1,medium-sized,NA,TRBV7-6,CASRTSPSYNEQFF,TGTGCCAGCAGGACTAGTCCCTCCTACAATGAGCAGTTCTTC
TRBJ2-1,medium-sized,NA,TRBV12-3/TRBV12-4,CASSRGREQFF,TGTGCCAGCAGCCGAGGTAGGGAGCAGTTCTTC
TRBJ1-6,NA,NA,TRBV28,CASSWGGRHSYNSPLHF,TGTGCCAGCAGTTGGGGGGGCAGACACTCCTATAATTCACCCCTCCACTTT
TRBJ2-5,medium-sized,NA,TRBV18,CASSPQPGFGETQYF,TGTGCCAGCTCACCACAGCCGGGATTCGGAGAGACCCAGTACTTC
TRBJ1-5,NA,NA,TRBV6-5,CASSNPDQPQHF,TGTGCCAGCAGTAACCCCGATCAGCCCCAGCATTTT
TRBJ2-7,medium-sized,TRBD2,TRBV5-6,CASSLGSSGRDKQYF,TGTGCCAGCAGCTTGGGGTCTAGCGGGAGGGACAAGCAGTACTTC
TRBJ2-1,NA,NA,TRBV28,CASSLGGLSYNEQFF,TGTGCCAGCAGTTTAGGGGGGCTCTCCTACAATGAGCAGTTCTTC
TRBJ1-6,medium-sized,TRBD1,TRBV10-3,CAISESGQGNSPLHF,TGTGCCATCAGTGAGTCGGGACAGGGGAATTCACCCCTCCACTTT
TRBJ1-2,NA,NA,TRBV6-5,CASSSTGFYGYTF,TGTGCCAGCAGTTCCACAGGGTTCTATGGCTACACCTTC
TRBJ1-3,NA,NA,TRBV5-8,CASSPGVLSGNTIYF,TGTGCCAGCAGCCCCGGGGTGCTCTCTGGAAACACCATATATTTT
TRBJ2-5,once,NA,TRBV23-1,CASSQSVERWYQETQYF,TGCGCCAGCAGTCAATCGGTGGAGCGTTGGTACCAAGAGACCCAGTACTTC
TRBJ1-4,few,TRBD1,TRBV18,CASSPAGGEEKLFF,TGTGCCAGCTCACCCGCAGGGGGGGAGGAAAAACTGTTTTTT
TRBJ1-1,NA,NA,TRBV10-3,CAINDRPNTEAFF,TGTGCCATCAACGACCGTCCGAACACTGAAGCTTTCTTT
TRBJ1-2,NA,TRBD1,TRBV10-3,CAISVQGDYGYTF,TGTGCCATCAGTGTTCAGGGGGACTATGGCTACACCTTC
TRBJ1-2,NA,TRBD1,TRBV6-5,CASSYSPLTGGIVGYGFTF,TGTGCCAGCAGTTATTCCCCCCTGACAGGGGGGATAGTCGGCTATGGCTTCACCTTC
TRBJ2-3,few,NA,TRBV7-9,CASSLAWETGAGDTQYF,TGTGCCAGCAGCTTAGCGTGGGAAACGGGAGCGGGAGATACGCAGTATTTT
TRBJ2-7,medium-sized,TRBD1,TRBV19,CASRQQGMAYEQYF,TGTGCCAGTAGGCAACAGGGGATGGCCTACGAGCAGTACTTC
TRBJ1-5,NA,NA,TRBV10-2,CASSDPRGSSQPQHF,TGCGCCAGCAGTGATCCGAGGGGGAGTAGTCAGCCCCAGCATTTT
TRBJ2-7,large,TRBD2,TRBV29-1,CSVASGAYEQYF,TGCAGCGTTGCTAGCGGGGCCTACGAGCAGTACTTC
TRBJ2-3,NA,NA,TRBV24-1,CATSDRIAASTDTQYF,TGTGCCACCAGTGATCGTATAGCGGCGAGCACAGATACGCAGTATTTT
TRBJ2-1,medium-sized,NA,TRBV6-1,CASRPGAYNEQFF,TGTGCCAGCAGGCCGGGTGCATACAATGAGCAGTTCTTC
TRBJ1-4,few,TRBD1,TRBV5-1,CASSLPERDRTATNEKLFF,TGCGCCAGCAGCTTGCCCGAAAGGGACAGGACTGCAACTAATGAAAAACTGTTTTTT
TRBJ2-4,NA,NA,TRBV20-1,CSARLNIQYF,TGCAGTGCTAGACTCAACATTCAGTACTTC
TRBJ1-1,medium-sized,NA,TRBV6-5,CASWETGNTEAFF,TGTGCCAGCTGGGAGACAGGTAACACTGAAGCTTTCTTT
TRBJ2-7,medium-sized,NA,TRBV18,CASSISQGGAGEQYF,TGTGCCAGCTCCATCAGCCAAGGGGGCGCGGGAGAGCAGTACTTC
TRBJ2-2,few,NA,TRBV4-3,CASSQDLGLPVRELFF,TGTGCCAGCAGCCAGGACCTCGGACTACCTGTCAGGGAGCTGTTTTTT
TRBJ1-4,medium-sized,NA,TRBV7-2,CASSPRGTVINEKLFF,TGTGCCAGCAGCCCCCGAGGGACGGTGATTAATGAAAAACTGTTTTTT
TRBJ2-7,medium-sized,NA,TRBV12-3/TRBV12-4,CASSLGTFPYEQYF,TGTGCCAGCAGTTTAGGGACATTCCCCTACGAGCAGTACTTC
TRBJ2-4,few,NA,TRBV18,CASSPGQVRYF,TGTGCCAGCTCACCAGGTCAGGTTCGGTACTTC